The source of this TCR beta chain is a study of beta chain features in type 1 diabetes. A few counts support this clone. Antigen specificity is unknown. Trimming removed 2 bases from V and 6 bases from J, with 18 bases in between. The germline V gene encodes CDR1 SGHVS and CDR2 FQNEAQ. The CDR3 has 16 amino acids. Study-wide findings and caveats: A moderate, significant TCRB CDR3 shortening appeared in type 1 diabetes across four CD4+ subsets. When VDJ junctions were examined, type 1 diabetes patients showed fewer insertions and more deletions.

Sequencing targeted expressed TCRB transcripts, as all isolated RNA had been reverse transcribed. Naive, central memory and regulatory T cell samples averaged about 4 million immunoSEQ reads each. Repertoires were generated with immunoSEQ multiplex PCR, while TCRdb's copy carries only in-frame clones and drops some. The sample lists 350,000 to 400,000 clones; around 13% were seen once. The specimen sequenced was naive CD4+ T cells from blood. This clonotype was sampled from a woman aged 18-35 years with type 1 diabetes. The chain has TRBV7-8 and TRBJ2-3; D perhaps matches TRBD2 (6 bases). CDR3 sequence (DNA): TGTGCCAGCAGCTTATCCATTATTGCCCTAGCGGATACGCAGTATTTT. This codes for CASSLSIIALADTQYF.